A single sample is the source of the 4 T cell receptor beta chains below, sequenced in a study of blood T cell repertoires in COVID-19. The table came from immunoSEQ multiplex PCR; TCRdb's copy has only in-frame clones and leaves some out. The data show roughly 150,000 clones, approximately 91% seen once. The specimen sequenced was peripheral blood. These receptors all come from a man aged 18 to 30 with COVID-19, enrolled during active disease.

In nucleotides, the CDR3 is TGTGCCAGCAGCCCTCGGCTAGCATGGTACAATGAGCAGTTCTTC. Amino acids: CASSPRLAWYNEQFF. J is TRBJ2-1 and V is TRBV9, with D possibly being TRBD2 (5 bases). V gave up 4 bases and J gave up 4 bases, with 15 bases separating them. CDR3 length equals 15 residues. Per the germline V gene, CDR1 is SGDLS and CDR2 is YYNGEE.

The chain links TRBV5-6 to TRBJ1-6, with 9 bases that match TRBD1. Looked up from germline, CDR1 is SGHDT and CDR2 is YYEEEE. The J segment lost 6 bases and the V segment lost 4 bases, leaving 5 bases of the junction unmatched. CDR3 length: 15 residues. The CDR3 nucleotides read TGTGCCAGCAGCCCGGACAGGGGCAGTAATTCACCCCTCCACTTT. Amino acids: CASSPDRGSNSPLHF. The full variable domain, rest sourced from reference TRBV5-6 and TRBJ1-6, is DAGVTQSPTHLIKTRGQQVTLRCSPKSGHDTVSWYQQALGQGPQFIFQYYEEEERQRGNFPDRFSGHQFPNYSSELNVNALLLGDSALYLCASSPDRGSNSPLHFGNGTRLTVT.

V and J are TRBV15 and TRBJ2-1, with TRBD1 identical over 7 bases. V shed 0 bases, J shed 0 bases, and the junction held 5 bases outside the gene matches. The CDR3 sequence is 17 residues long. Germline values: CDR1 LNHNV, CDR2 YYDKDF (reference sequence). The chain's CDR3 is CATSRDTGTASYNEQFF. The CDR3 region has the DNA TGTGCCACCAGCAGAGATACCGGGACAGCCTCCTACAATGAGCAGTTCTTC. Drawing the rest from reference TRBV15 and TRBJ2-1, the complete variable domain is DAMVIQNPRYQVTQFGKPVTLSCSQTLNHNVMYWYQQKSSQAPKLLFHYYDKDFNNEADTPDNFQSRRPNTSFCFLDIRSPGLGDTAMYLCATSRDTGTASYNEQFFGPGTRLTVL.

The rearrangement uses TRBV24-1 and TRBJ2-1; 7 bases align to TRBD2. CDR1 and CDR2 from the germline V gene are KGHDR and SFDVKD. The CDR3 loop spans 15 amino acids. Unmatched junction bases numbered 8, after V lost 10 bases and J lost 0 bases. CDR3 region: CATSPSGDSYNEQFF. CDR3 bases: TGTGCCACTTCGCCTAGCGGCGACTCCTACAATGAGCAGTTCTTC.